This T cell receptor (beta chain) stems from a study of T cells in women clearing cervical HPV infection. Study in general: Cases' blood sampling followed lesion detection by median roughly five months (90 to 200).

On this clone: Its antigen is currently unknown. Coverage ceases 3 residues before the CDR3 finishes, and the germline J gene fills in the end.

Study-level points and caveats: Richness plus V gene abundances separated cases from controls with AUC around 0.8.

HPV was found by MY09/MY11 PCR and dot-blot genotyping. TCR beta CDR3 amplified by multiplex PCR from 950 to 1,500 ng genomic DNA. Assay: immunoSEQ multiplex PCR; the TCRdb copy retains only in-frame clones and omits some. Seen in this sample are tens of thousands of clones; the ten most common clones hold less than 6%. Germline V gene data show CDR1 as SGHRS and CDR2 as YFSETQ. Trimming removed 0 bases at V and 4 bases at J, with 16 bases between. This CDR3 is 16 amino acids long. The sequence was collected from a woman between 18 and 69 years old with a cervical HPV16 infection that either progressed to CIN3+ or cleared (not recorded which). Sequencing used blood buffy coat. J is TRBJ1-2 and V is TRBV5-1, with D perhaps TRBD1 (5 bases). The CDR3 protein is CASSLEAGPLGYGYTF. CDR3 DNA, as far as it was read: TGCGCCAGCAGCTTGGAGGCAGGGCCCCTTGGCTATGGC.